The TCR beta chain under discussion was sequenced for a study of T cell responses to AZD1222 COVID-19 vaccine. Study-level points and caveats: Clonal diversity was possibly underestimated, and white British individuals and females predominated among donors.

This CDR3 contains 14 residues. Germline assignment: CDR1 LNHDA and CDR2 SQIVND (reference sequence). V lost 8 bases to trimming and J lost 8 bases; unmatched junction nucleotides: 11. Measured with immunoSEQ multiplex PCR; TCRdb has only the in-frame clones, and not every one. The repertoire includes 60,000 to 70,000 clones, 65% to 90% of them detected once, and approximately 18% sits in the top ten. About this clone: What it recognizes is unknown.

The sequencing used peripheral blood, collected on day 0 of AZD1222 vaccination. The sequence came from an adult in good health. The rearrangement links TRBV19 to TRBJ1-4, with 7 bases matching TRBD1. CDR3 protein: CASGLTGLGEKLFF. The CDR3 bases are TGTGCCAGTGGGTTGACAGGGTTAGGAGAAAAACTGTTTTTT.